The present entry profiles one TCR beta chain with its context. Its antigen is unknown. The source of the sample is a study of OX40 agonist ivuxolimab in advanced cancers. Study outcomes and limitations: At doses 0.1 to 3.0 mg/kg, CD4+ and CD8+ clones expanded. Some of the nonresponding patients also showed low levels of normalized T-cell clonal expansion. Relative to CD4+, CD8+ T cells held more expanded clones on average.

Here immunoSEQ multiplex PCR was the method, and the copy in TCRdb shows in-frame clones only, minus some. The sample has some 46,000 clones, approximately 86% seen once. This CDR3 comprises 13 residues. The ends were cut back, 5 bases at V and 0 bases at J, with 7 bases in the middle. Germline CDR1 and CDR2: SQVTM and ANQGSEA. This TCR was sampled from an adult with an advanced solid tumor such as melanoma, head and neck, liver or kidney cancer. V usage is TRBV29-1 and J usage is TRBJ1-4; no reliable D call. The sequences come from CD4+ or CD8+ T cells sorted from blood, collected in a trial of the OX40 agonist ivuxolimab. The CDR3: CSVRETTNEKLFF. The DNA for the CDR3 is TGCAGCGTTCGCGAGACAACTAATGAAAAACTGTTTTTT.